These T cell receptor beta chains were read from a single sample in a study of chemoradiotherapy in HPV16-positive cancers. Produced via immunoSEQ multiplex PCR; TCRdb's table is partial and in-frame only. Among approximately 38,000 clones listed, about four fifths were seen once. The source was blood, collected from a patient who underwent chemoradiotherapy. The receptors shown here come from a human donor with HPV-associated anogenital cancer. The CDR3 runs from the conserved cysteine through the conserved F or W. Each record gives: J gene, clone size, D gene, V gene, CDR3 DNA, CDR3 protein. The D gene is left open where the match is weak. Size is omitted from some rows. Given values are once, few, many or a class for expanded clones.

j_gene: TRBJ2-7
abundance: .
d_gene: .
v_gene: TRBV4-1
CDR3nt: TGCGCCAGCAGCCAAGGTCTCAGGGGCTACGAGCAGTACTTC
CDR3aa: CASSQGLRGYEQYF

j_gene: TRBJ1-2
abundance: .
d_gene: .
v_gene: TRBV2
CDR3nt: TGTGCCAGCAGTGGCGGTCTCTTCTATGGCTACACCTTC
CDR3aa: CASSGGLFYGYTF

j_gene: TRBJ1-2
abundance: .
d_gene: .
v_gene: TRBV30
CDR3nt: TGTGCCGTTGGAGTGGGTGGCTACACCTTC
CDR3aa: CAVGVGGYTF

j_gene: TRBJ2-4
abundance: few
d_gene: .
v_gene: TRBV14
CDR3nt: TGTGCCAGCAGCCCCTTCGGAAACATTCAGTACTTC
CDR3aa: CASSPFGNIQYF

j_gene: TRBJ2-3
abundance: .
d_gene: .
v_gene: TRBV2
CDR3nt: TGTGCCAGCAGTGATTCAACTAGCACAGATACGCAGTATTTT
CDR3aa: CASSDSTSTDTQYF

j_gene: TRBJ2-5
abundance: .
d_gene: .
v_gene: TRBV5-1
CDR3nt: TGCGCCAGCACGTCTTCGGGGGGCTGGGGGCAAGAGACCCAGTACTTC
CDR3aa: CASTSSGGWGQETQYF

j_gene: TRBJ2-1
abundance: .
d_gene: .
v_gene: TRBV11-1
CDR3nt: TGTGCCAGCAGCTTAGTCGGCGGGGATGCCGACAATGAGCAGTTCTTC
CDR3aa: CASSLVGGDADNEQFF

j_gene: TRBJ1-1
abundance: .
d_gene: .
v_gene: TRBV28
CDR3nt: TGTGCCAGCAGTTTATCAGGGGACACTGAAGCTTTCTTT
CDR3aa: CASSLSGDTEAFF

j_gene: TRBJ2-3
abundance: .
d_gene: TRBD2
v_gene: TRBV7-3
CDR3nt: TGTGCCAGCAGCCCCTGGACTAGCGGGGGCACAGATACGCAGTATTTT
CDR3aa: CASSPWTSGGTDTQYF

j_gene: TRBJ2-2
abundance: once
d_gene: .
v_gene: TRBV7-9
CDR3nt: TGTGCCAGCAGCCGCGGTACCGGGGAGCTGTTTTTT
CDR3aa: CASSRGTGELFF

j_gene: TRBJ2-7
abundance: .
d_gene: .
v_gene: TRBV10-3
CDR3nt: TGTGCCACCACTAAGAAGGGGGGACAGTCCGAGCAGTACTTC
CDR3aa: CATTKKGGQSEQYF

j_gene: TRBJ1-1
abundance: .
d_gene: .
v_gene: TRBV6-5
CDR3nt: TGTGCCAGCAGTACCAGGGCGGGAGTGAACACTGAAGCTTTCTTT
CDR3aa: CASSTRAGVNTEAFF

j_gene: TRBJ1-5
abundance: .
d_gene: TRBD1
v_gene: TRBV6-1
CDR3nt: TGTGCCAGCACAGGACAGGGCGGGCAGCCCCAGCATTTT
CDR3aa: CASTGQGGQPQHF

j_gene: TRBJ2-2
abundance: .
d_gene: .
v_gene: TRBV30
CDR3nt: TGTGCCTGGGATCCTTTCGCGACCGGGGAGCTGTTTTTT
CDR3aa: CAWDPFATGELFF

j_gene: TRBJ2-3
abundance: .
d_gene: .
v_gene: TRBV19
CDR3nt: TGTGCCAGCAGCCTCCGGGACCAAATCACAGATACGCAGTATTTT
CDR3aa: CASSLRDQITDTQYF

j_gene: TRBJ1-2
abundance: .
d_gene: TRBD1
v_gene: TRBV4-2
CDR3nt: TGTGCCAGCAGCCAGGGGGATATGACAGGGACCCTTGGCTACACCTTC
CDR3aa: CASSQGDMTGTLGYTF

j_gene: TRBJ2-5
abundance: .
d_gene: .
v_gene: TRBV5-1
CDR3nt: TGCGCCAGCAGCTCTACCGGGGACGGCAGACAAGAGACCCAGTACTTC
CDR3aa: CASSSTGDGRQETQYF

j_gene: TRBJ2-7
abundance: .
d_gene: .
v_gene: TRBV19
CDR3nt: TGTGCCAGCCGAGCCTTTGCATACGAGCAGTACTTC
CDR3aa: CASRAFAYEQYF

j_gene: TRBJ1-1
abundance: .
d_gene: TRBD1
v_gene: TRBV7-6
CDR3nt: TGTGCCAGCAGCTCTTTCCCGGGACAGGGGGACACTGAAGCTTTCTTT
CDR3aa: CASSSFPGQGDTEAFF

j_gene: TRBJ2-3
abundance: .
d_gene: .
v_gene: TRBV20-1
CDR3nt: TGCAGTGCTATCATAAGAGATACGCAGTATTTT
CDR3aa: CSAIIRDTQYF

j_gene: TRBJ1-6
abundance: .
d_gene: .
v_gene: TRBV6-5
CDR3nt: TGTGCCAGCAGAGACGTCCCTCGACCGAATTCACCCCTCCACTTT
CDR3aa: CASRDVPRPNSPLHF

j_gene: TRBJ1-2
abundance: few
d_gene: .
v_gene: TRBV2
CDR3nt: TGTGCCAGCAGTGAAATGGGGACCCCATATGGCTACACCTTC
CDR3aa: CASSEMGTPYGYTF

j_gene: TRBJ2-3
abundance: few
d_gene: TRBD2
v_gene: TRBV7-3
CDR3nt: TGTGCCAGCAGCCCATCACCTGGACTAGCGGGGGCCACAGATACGCAGTATTTT
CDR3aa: CASSPSPGLAGATDTQYF

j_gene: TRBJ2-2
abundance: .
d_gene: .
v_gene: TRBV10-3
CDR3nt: TGTGCCATCAGTGGGGTAGGAGCGAACACCGGGGAGCTGTTTTTT
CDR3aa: CAISGVGANTGELFF